These 27 T cell receptor beta chains originate from one sample sequenced in a study of post-analysis software for immune sequencing data. General study points: A handful of TRBV segments were significantly more frequent in patients than in controls. TRBV5-6, TRBV5-1 and TRBV20-1 were among these segments.

Antigen specificity for these receptors is unknown. TCR beta cDNA libraries had unique molecular identifiers. TCRdb reanalysed the PCR reads using MiXCR and keeps one entry per CDR3 protein. The table lists about 800,000 distinct CDR3 sequences, roughly 27% of them singletons, with under 0.7% in the top ten. What was sequenced was blood. All receptors come from a girl aged 5 to 17 with multiple sclerosis.

A word on this clonotype: Relative to the germline gene, one junction end is altered; a read error may explain this. The V and J genes are TRBV13 and TRBJ2-3; D may be TRBD1 or TRBD2 (5 bases each). This CDR3 is 16 amino acids long. CDR1 and CDR2 (germline): PRHDT, FYEKMQ (reference sequence). The CDR3 sequence: CACSPSGMRGTDTQYF. The CDR3 coding sequence is TGTGCCTGCAGCCCCTCAGGGATGCGGGGCACAGATACGCAGTATTTT.

This clonotype has only a few counts. The chain combines TRBV14 with TRBJ1-1; the match to TRBD1 covers 7 bases. Germline assignment: CDR1 SGHDN and CDR2 FVKESK. This CDR3 is built from 14 residues. The V gene end was trimmed by 3 bases and the J gene end by 4 bases; junction bases not matched to a gene: 5. For the CDR3, the DNA is TGTGCCAGCAGCCAGGCCAGGGGGGCCACTGAAGCTTTCTTT. As protein: CASSQARGATEAFF.

This clonotype was seen only a few times. V usage is TRBV29-1 and J usage is TRBJ2-5; possible D gene TRBD1, 6 bases. The CDR3 is made up of 15 amino acids. Germline-derived CDR1 and CDR2 are SQVTM and ANQGSEA. Trimming took 6 bases from V and 1 from J, leaving 18 bases between them. The CDR3 DNA reads as TGCAGCGTCCCTTCCCCTCAGGGGCCCCAAGAGACCCAGTACTTC. It translates to CSVPSPQGPQETQYF.

In this sample, this clonotype turned up many times. V and J are TRBV11-2 and TRBJ2-5; D unclear. The germline V and J ends were trimmed by 2 bases and 7 bases, with 17 bases remaining between them. Germline values: CDR1 SGHAT, CDR2 FQNNGV. The CDR3 covers 15 residues. The DNA for the CDR3 is TGTGCCAGCAGCTTATTGGCCCTCGGTGGGGTGACCCAGTACTTC. This codes for CASSLLALGGVTQYF.

This chain links TRBV6-1 with TRBJ1-1, with unresolved D. The CDR3 runs to 12 residues. Germline V CDR1 and CDR2: MNHNS, SASEGT. Deletions cut 8 bases from V and 0 bases from J, with 7 bases between. CDR3 DNA sequence: TGTGCCAGCGGTAGTCTGAACACTGAAGCTTTCTTT. Encoded protein: CASGSLNTEAFF.

This clonotype was recorded at least ten times. This chain uses TRBV29-1 with TRBJ2-1; tentatively, D is TRBD1 (6 bases). The length of the CDR3 is 11 residues. Trimming removed 6 bases from V and 5 bases from J, with 8 bases in between. Per the germline V gene, CDR1 is SQVTM and CDR2 is ANQGSEA. In nucleotides, the CDR3 is TGCAGCGTGGACAGCGACAATGAGCAGTTCTTC. Translation gives CSVDSDNEQFF.

This chain connects TRBV10-3 to TRBJ1-4, with a weak D call TRBD1 (5 bases). V gave up 5 bases and J gave up 5 bases, with 12 bases separating them. The CDR3 length is 14 residues. The germline gives CDR1 ENHRY, CDR2 SYGVKD. CDR3 bases: TGTGCCATCAGTAGCGCAGGGCCCAATGAAAAACTGTTTTTT. As protein: CAISSAGPNEKLFF.

A few counts support this clonotype. J is TRBJ1-2 and V is TRBV20-1; 9 bases match TRBD1. With 5 bases clipped from V and 8 bases from J, the junction kept 9 bases outside the gene matches. Germline V gene lookup returns CDR1 DFQATT and CDR2 SNEGSKA (reference sequence). CDR3 length: 13 residues. The CDR3 DNA reads as TGCAGTGCTGGCGGGGACAGGGAAAGAGGCTACACCTTC. This translates into CSAGGDRERGYTF.

The chain carries TRBV20-1 and TRBJ1-4; unclear D gene. CDR3 length: 14 amino acids. CDR1 is DFQATT, CDR2 SNEGSKA, per germline (reference sequence). V was pared by 2 bases and J by 8 bases, with 15 bases between. This CDR3 is CSARIGHFGEKLFF. The CDR3 coding sequence is TGCAGTGCTAGAATCGGTCATTTTGGAGAAAAACTGTTTTTT.

The rearrangement joins TRBV20-1 to TRBJ2-7, with TRBD2 matching over 10 bases. Germline CDR1 and CDR2: DFQATT and SNEGSKA (reference sequence). CDR3 length: 16 residues. V dropped 0 bases and J dropped 0; count of bases not matched to a gene: 5. CDR3 nucleotide sequence: TGCAGTGCTAGAGATGGGCTAGCGGGGGCCTCCTACGAGCAGTACTTC. Translated: CSARDGLAGASYEQYF.

Notes on this clonotype: Because it lacks the conserved phenylalanine or tryptophan at the end, this CDR3 is likely a read error. The J gene is TRBJ1-6, the V gene TRBV6-1; D call uncertain. Germline CDR1 reads MNHNS; CDR2 reads SASEGT. The CDR3 extends over 15 amino acids. Trimming pared 6 bases from V and 7 bases from J, leaving 16 bases between. This CDR3 reads CASRDPAGGNSPLHV. The CDR3 DNA is TGTGCCAGCAGGGACCCCGCGGGCGGGAATTCACCCCTCCACGTT.

V usage is TRBV11-1 and J usage is TRBJ2-7; D is unresolved. Germline V gene lookup returns CDR1 SGHAT and CDR2 FQDESV (reference sequence). The CDR3 contains 14 residues. V gave up 1 base and J gave up 7 bases, with 14 bases separating them. CDR3 loop: CASSLDGEYNEQYF. CDR3 nucleotides: TGTGCCAGCAGCTTAGATGGAGAGTACAATGAGCAGTACTTC. The full variable domain, in which reference TRBV11-1 and TRBJ2-7 provide the parts outside the CDR3, is EAEVAQSPRYKITEKSQAVAFWCDPISGHATLYWYRQILGQGPELLVQFQDESVVDDSQLPKDRFSAERLKGVDSTLKIQPAELGDSAMYLCASSLDGEYNEQYFGPGTRLTVT.

This clonotype was seen at least ten times. V is TRBV6-2 or TRBV6-3 and J is TRBJ2-7, with 12 positions matching TRBD2. This CDR3 is 16 amino acids long. J lost 0 bases, V lost 8 bases, and 8 bases had no gene match. Germline-derived CDR1 and CDR2 are MNHEY and SVGEGT. The CDR3 nucleotides are TGTGCCAGCTCCCGGACTAGCGGGACTAGCTCCTACGAGCAGTACTTC. Amino acid sequence: CASSRTSGTSSYEQYF.

V is TRBV29-1 and J is TRBJ1-2; D not certain. V was trimmed by 8 bases and J by 2 bases, leaving 15 bases between them. This CDR3 has 13 residues. Per germline, CDR1 SQVTM and CDR2 ANQGSEA. CDR3 nucleotides: TGCAGCTCCTGGACTATTCCAAACTATGGCTACACCTTC. As protein: CSSWTIPNYGYTF.

In its sample, this clonotype was seen a few times. The chain is built from TRBV28 and TRBJ2-3; 9 bases are a match to TRBD2. CDR3 length: 16 amino acids. Trimming cost V 3 bases and J 6 bases; bases outside gene matches: 10. From germline, CDR1 is MDHEN and CDR2 SYDVKM. The chain's CDR3 is CASSFGAGLASDTQYF. The DNA of the CDR3 is TGTGCCAGCAGTTTTGGCGCGGGACTAGCTTCTGATACGCAGTATTTT.

Concerning this clonotype itself: A much larger clone lies one base from this, so it may be a read error. V usage is TRBV6-5 and J usage is TRBJ2-3, with 7 positions matching TRBD2. CDR3 length equals 14 residues. Germline V CDR1 and CDR2: MNHEY, SVGAGI. Here the CDR3 reads CASSSGDYTDMQYF. The CDR3 DNA reads TGTGCCAGCAGTAGCGGGGATTACACAGATATGCAGTATTTT.

CDR3 in amino acids: CASSGGLGVNIQYF. In DNA, the CDR3 is TGTGCCAGCAGTGGGGGGCTAGGGGTGAACATTCAGTACTTC. This rearrangement joins TRBV28 to TRBJ2-7; the D call may be TRBD1 or TRBD2 (6 bases each). The DNA matches TRBJ2-4 better at its end, which makes the J call doubtful. This CDR3 region has 14 residues. Germline CDR1 MDHEN, CDR2 SYDVKM.

Remarks on this clonotype: One end of the junction varies from germline; a read error may be responsible. The rearrangement uses TRBV5-1 and TRBJ1-2; D is ambiguous. Germline V gives CDR1 SGHRS, CDR2 YFSETQ. The CDR3 consists of 14 residues. The DNA for the CDR3 is TGCGCCAGCAGCTTTACACCGTCCTCCTATGACTACACCTTC. It translates to CASSFTPSSYDYTF.

This clonotype has only a few counts. This chain joins TRBV28 and TRBJ2-4; D not resolved. The J call may be in error: the DNA end matches TRBJ2-7 better. Germline assignment: CDR1 MDHEN and CDR2 SYDVKM. This CDR3 has 12 amino acids. CDR3 sequence: CATQVIPFEQYF. The CDR3 DNA sequence: TGTGCCACCCAGGTGATACCCTTCGAGCAGTACTTC.

CDR3: CASSAGGLTDTQYF. CDR3 in DNA: TGTGCCAGCAGTGCAGGGGGTCTGACAGATACGCAGTATTTT. The chain combines TRBV12-3 or TRBV12-4 with TRBJ2-3; 7 nucleotides match TRBD1. Germline trimming cut 5 bases from V and 3 bases from J; bases unmatched to any gene: 5. This CDR3 has 14 amino acids.

This clonotype has more than one count but fewer than ten. This chain's CDR3 is CASSRATGGVYGYTF. CDR3 in DNA: TGTGCCAGCAGTCGCGCGACAGGAGGGGTCTATGGCTACACCTTC. The chain couples TRBV3-1 to TRBJ1-2, with D possibly matching TRBD1 (6 bases). Germline CDR1 is LGHDT and CDR2 is YNNKEL (reference sequence). The V gene lost 6 bases and the J gene lost 4 bases, with 18 bases spanning the gap. The CDR3 is made up of 15 amino acids.

Comment on this clonotype: A much more abundant neighbour one base away suggests this may be a read error. CDR3 region: CASIWYNGQFF. CDR3 nucleotide sequence: TGTGCCAGCATATGGTACAATGGGCAGTTCTTC. The chain links TRBV6-5 to TRBJ2-1, with D unclear. Germline V gives CDR1 MNHEY, CDR2 SVGAGI. CDR3 size: 11 residues.

V usage is TRBV5-6 and J usage is TRBJ2-1; D perhaps matches TRBD1 (7 bases). The V end lost 4 bases, the J end lost 10 bases, and 27 bases lay between the germline ends. Germline V gene lookup returns CDR1 SGHDT and CDR2 YYEEEE. CDR3 length: 17 residues. Written as DNA, the CDR3 is TGTGCCAGCAGCCGTTGGAGGGTAAGGGACAGTACCCACGAGCAGTTCTTC. Translating it yields CASSRWRVRDSTHEQFF.

This clonotype was recorded a few times. V and J are TRBV4-3 and TRBJ2-4; TRBD2 is a possible D gene (6 bases). The CDR3 extends over 13 amino acids. CDR1 and CDR2 (germline): LGHNA, YSLEER. Between the trimmed V and J ends, which lost 5 bases and 5 bases, there was a span of 10 bases. The CDR3 reads CASSAAGQNIQYF. The CDR3 coding sequence is TGCGCCAGCAGCGCCGCGGGACAAAACATTCAGTACTTC.

This clonotype was detected only a few times. The gene calls are TRBV29-1 and TRBJ2-1; 7 bases line up with TRBD2. Germline V gene lookup returns CDR1 SQVTM and CDR2 ANQGSEA. The CDR3 totals 17 residues. V lost 1 base to trimming and J lost 0 bases; unmatched junction nucleotides: 9. The CDR3, as DNA: TGCAGCGTTGAAGGGATGGCAGCGGGGAGCTCCTACAATGAGCAGTTCTTC. Translation: CSVEGMAAGSSYNEQFF.

V and J are TRBV11-2 and TRBJ2-1, with D unresolved. From germline, CDR1 is SGHAT and CDR2 FQNNGV. V lost 5 bases and J lost 5, with 7 bases in between. This CDR3 is built from 12 residues. DNA for the CDR3: TGTGCCAGCAGCGATGGCAACAATGAGCAGTTCTTC. Translated: CASSDGNNEQFF.

This sequence joins TRBV7-2 and TRBJ2-1, with TRBD2 identical over 9 bases. V was pared by 2 bases and J by 1 base, with 3 bases of the junction left unmatched. Germline V gene sequence: CDR1 SGHTA, CDR2 FQGNSA. The CDR3 runs 16 residues. CDR3 amino acids: CASSLLAGESYNEQFF. The CDR3 DNA reads TGTGCCAGCAGCTTATTAGCGGGAGAATCCTACAATGAGCAGTTCTTC.